This T cell receptor beta chain was sequenced for a study of response to subunit inactivated influenza vaccine. Findings of the study overall: Each seasonal influenza vaccination recruits few new T cells, the authors suggested.

Via MiXCR, TCRdb re-called the RT-PCR reads, giving one row per CDR3 protein. Among 290,000 or so distinct CDR3 sequences listed, about 20% were seen once. This CDR3 is built from 15 residues. V gave up 6 bases and J gave up 4 bases; unmatched junction bases: 9. CDR1 is DFQATT, CDR2 SNEGSKA, per germline (reference sequence). In its sample, this clonotype was seen a few times. The antigen remains undetermined. The clonotype comes from a man between 50 and 75 years old who received an inactivated influenza vaccine. Material: PBMCs from blood, obtained 21 months after vaccination. This sequence joins TRBV20-1 and TRBJ2-3, with 11 bases that match TRBD2. In DNA form, the CDR3 reads TGCAGTGCCCAAATGACTAGCGGGATTTCAGATACGCAGTATTTT. Translation: CSAQMTSGISDTQYF.